The 27 T cell receptor beta chains in this list originate from one sample, sequenced in a study of cytomegalovirus exposure and HLA in healthy donors. The PCR employed 60 Vbeta primers together with 13 Jbeta primers. The assay was immunoSEQ multiplex PCR, and TCRdb's table has in-frame clones only and misses some. Among fewer than 300,000 clones, 80% were seen once, and the ten largest hold around 0.33%. The material sequenced was PBMCs. The receptors shown here come from a girl aged 2 to 10 in good health and CMV-seronegative.

This chain links TRBV27 with TRBJ2-7; D ambiguous. The CDR3 covers 13 residues. Germline CDR1 MNHEY, CDR2 SMNVEV (reference sequence). V was trimmed by 4 bases and J by 3 bases, leaving 10 bases between them. The CDR3 loop reads CASSSQTYYEQYF. The CDR3 DNA is TGTGCCAGCAGTTCCCAGACTTACTACGAGCAGTACTTC.

The chain carries TRBV19 and TRBJ1-4; 7 bases are a match to TRBD1. Germline assignment: CDR1 LNHDA and CDR2 SQIVND (reference sequence). CDR3 length: 14 residues. V lost 4 bases to trimming and J lost 5 bases; unmatched junction nucleotides: 4. The CDR3 sequence: CASSKDRTNEKLFF. Here the CDR3 DNA reads TGTGCCAGTAGTAAGGACAGGACGAATGAAAAACTGTTTTTT.

The chain carries TRBV25-1 and TRBJ2-5, with D perhaps TRBD1 (5 bases). Deletions cut 4 bases from V and 2 bases from J, with 8 bases between. This CDR3 contains 13 residues. CDR1 is MGHDK, CDR2 SYGVNS, per germline. Here the CDR3 reads CASSVTGQETQYF. The CDR3 DNA is TGTGCCAGCAGTGTCACAGGTCAAGAGACCCAGTACTTC.

The chain has TRBV28 and TRBJ1-6, with 7 positions matching TRBD1. CDR1 and CDR2 from the germline V gene are MDHEN and SYDVKM. Germline trimming cut 3 bases from V and 7 bases from J; bases unmatched to any gene: 6. This CDR3 comprises 15 residues. CDR3 sequence: CASSLPGQKNSPLHF. The CDR3 DNA reads TGTGCCAGCAGTTTGCCGGGACAGAAAAATTCACCCCTCCACTTT.

The J gene is TRBJ1-2, the V gene TRBV14; D perhaps matches TRBD1 (5 bases). The CDR3 is made up of 17 amino acids. Trimming shortened V by 1 base and J by 3 bases, and 18 bases separated the two germline ends. Per germline, CDR1 SGHDN and CDR2 FVKESK. CDR3 amino acids: CASSQGGYGGLHYGYTF. CDR3 DNA: TGTGCCAGCAGCCAAGGAGGGTACGGGGGACTGCACTATGGCTACACCTTC.

This clone has just a few counts. The V gene is TRBV19, the J gene TRBJ2-7; TRBD1 matches at 7 bases. The V and J ends lost 5 bases and 0 bases, in that order; junction bases with no gene match: 10. Germline V gene data show CDR1 as LNHDA and CDR2 as SQIVND (reference sequence). There are 16 residues in the CDR3. CDR3 protein: CASSAWRQGLSYEQYF. The CDR3 DNA is TGTGCCAGTAGTGCCTGGAGACAGGGCCTCTCCTACGAGCAGTACTTC. The complete variable domain, with remaining parts taken from reference TRBV19 and TRBJ2-7, reads DGGITQSPKYLFRKEGQNVTLSCEQNLNHDAMYWYRQDPGQGLRLIYYSQIVNDFQKGDIAEGYSVSREKKESFPLTVTSAQKNPTAFYLCASSAWRQGLSYEQYFGPGTRLTVT.

The chain links TRBV2 to TRBJ2-5; TRBD2 agrees at 9 bases. The CDR3 spans 15 residues. Germline assignment: CDR1 SNHLY and CDR2 FYNNEI. J lost 7 bases, V lost 5 bases, and 11 bases had no gene match. In DNA form, the CDR3 reads TGTGCCAGCAGTTACTTAGCGGGAGTGGTCGTGACCCAGTACTTC. This translates into CASSYLAGVVVTQYF.

The rearrangement uses TRBV29-1 and TRBJ1-1; D is perhaps TRBD1 (5 bases). The length of the CDR3 is 12 residues. Germline V gives CDR1 SQVTM, CDR2 ANQGSEA. V was cut by 5 bases and J by 2 bases, with 9 bases left in between. Here the CDR3 DNA reads TGCAGCGTTCAGGGTTTCAACACTGAAGCTTTCTTT. Amino acid sequence: CSVQGFNTEAFF.

The chain combines TRBV5-1 with TRBJ2-7, with 8 bases identical to TRBD1. The junction had 11 bases not matched to a gene; V was cut back by 4 bases and J by 2 bases. Looked up from germline, CDR1 is SGHRS and CDR2 is YFSETQ. This CDR3 has 16 amino acids. CDR3 nucleotides: TGCGCCAGCAGCCCCCAGGGGACAGGTGTCACCTACGAGCAGTACTTC. It specifies CASSPQGTGVTYEQYF.

CDR3 DNA: TGTGCCAGCAGTTTGGCAGGGCCCAATCAGCCCCAGCATTTT. It yields the protein CASSLAGPNQPQHF. This chain connects TRBV28 to TRBJ1-5, with a tentative D call TRBD1 (5 bases). This CDR3 region has 14 residues. V lost 3 bases and J lost 3, with 9 bases in between. The germline CDR1 and CDR2 sequences are MDHEN and SYDVKM. Drawing the rest from reference TRBV28 and TRBJ1-5, the complete variable domain is DVKVTQSSRYLVKRTGEKVFLECVQDMDHENMFWYRQDPGLGLRLIYFSYDVKMKEKGDIPEGYSVSREKKERFSLILESASTNQTSMYLCASSLAGPNQPQHFGDGTRLSIL.

This clone was counted once. Compared with germline, one end of the junction differs, possibly owing to a read error. The chain links TRBV7-9 to TRBJ2-5, with 12 bases lining up with TRBD1. CDR1 is SEHNR, CDR2 FQNEAQ, per germline (reference sequence). The CDR3 runs 16 residues. CDR3 loop: CSSSLVGTGGRETQYF. In DNA, the CDR3 is TGTTCCAGCAGCTTAGTAGGGACAGGGGGCCGAGAGACCCAGTACTTC.

The genes are TRBV19 and TRBJ1-3, with D maybe TRBD1 (6 bases). Trimming left V 8 bases short and J 4 bases short, with 15 bases between. This CDR3 is built from 14 residues. Germline lookup yields CDR1 LNHDA and CDR2 SQIVND (reference sequence). The DNA for the CDR3 is TGTGCCAGTGCGTTGGACAGTTTCGGAAACACCATATATTTT. Translation gives CASALDSFGNTIYF.

The chain combines TRBV19 with TRBJ1-5; D is possibly TRBD1 (5 bases). The CDR3 spans 12 residues. CDR1 is LNHDA, CDR2 SQIVND, per germline (reference sequence). The ends were cut back, 8 bases at V and 6 bases at J, with 11 bases in the middle. The CDR3 DNA is TGTGCCAGTTGGGGAGGGGTTCAGCCCCAGCATTTT. Translated: CASWGGVQPQHF.

This chain links TRBV6-6 with TRBJ2-7, with 7 bases lining up with TRBD1. V was clipped by 5 bases and J by 3 bases; unmatched bases: 4. From germline, CDR1 is MNHNY and CDR2 SVGAGI (reference sequence). The CDR3 totals 13 residues. CDR3 protein: CASSRDSHYEQYF. The CDR3 nucleotides read TGTGCCAGCAGTAGGGACAGTCACTACGAGCAGTACTTC.

V and J are TRBV7-8 and TRBJ2-2; possibly TRBD2 for D (7 bases). V lost 5 bases to trimming and J lost 6 bases, with 16 bases between them. The CDR3 contains 15 residues. In germline, CDR1 is SGHVS, CDR2 FQNEAQ. CDR3 DNA: TGTGCCAGCAGCGCGAGGGGGGGGCACCCCGGGGAGCTGTTTTTT. As protein: CASSARGGHPGELFF.

The J gene is TRBJ1-2, the V gene TRBV5-1, with 7 bases lining up with TRBD1. Unmatched junction bases numbered 14, after V lost 4 bases and J lost 5 bases. CDR3 length: 16 residues. CDR1 and CDR2 (germline): SGHRS, YFSETQ. CDR3 DNA sequence: TGCGCCAGCAGCGGGATAAATTCGGGACAGCCTTATGGCTACACCTTC. Translation gives CASSGINSGQPYGYTF.

The rearrangement joins TRBV6-5 to TRBJ1-1; TRBD1 is a possible D gene (5 bases). Looked up from germline, CDR1 is MNHEY and CDR2 is SVGAGI. This CDR3 comprises 13 residues. The V and J ends lost 2 bases and 11 bases respectively, with 15 bases between them. The CDR3: CASSYGGGSRAFF. The CDR3 DNA is TGTGCCAGCAGTTACGGGGGGGGATCCAGGGCTTTCTTT.

The chain is built from TRBV19 and TRBJ1-5, with D unresolved. Looked up from germline, CDR1 is LNHDA and CDR2 is SQIVND (reference sequence). This CDR3 comprises 16 residues. Trimming shortened V by 5 bases and J by 0 bases, and 14 bases separated the two germline ends. The CDR3 region has the DNA TGTGCCAGTAGTCGGTCGGGGAGCTATAGCAATCAGCCCCAGCATTTT. This sequence encodes CASSRSGSYSNQPQHF.

The sample holds a few counts of this clone. The chain has TRBV7-2 and TRBJ1-1; D gene unclear. CDR1 and CDR2 (germline): SGHTA, FQGNSA. The CDR3 runs 13 residues. The V end was cut by 1 base, the J end by 0 bases, with 3 bases between. The DNA of the CDR3 is TGTGCCAGCAGCTTAGACATGAACACTGAAGCTTTCTTT. Its translation is CASSLDMNTEAFF. The entire variable domain, with the rest obtained from reference TRBV7-2 and TRBJ1-1, is as follows: GAGVSQSPSNKVTEKGKDVELRCDPISGHTALYWYRQSLGQGLEFLIYFQGNSAPDKSGLPSDRFSAERTGGSVSTLTIQRTQQEDSAVYLCASSLDMNTEAFFGQGTRLTVV.

CDR3 in amino acids: CASSPAGSGDQPQHF. The CDR3 bases are TGTGCCAGCAGCCCCGCCGGCTCGGGGGATCAGCCCCAGCATTTT. V and J are TRBV7-9 and TRBJ1-5; the D gene is possibly TRBD1 (5 bases). Trimming removed 5 bases at V and 5 bases at J, with 16 bases between. The CDR3 has 15 residues. CDR1 and CDR2 (germline): SEHNR, FQNEAQ (reference sequence).

The chain recombines TRBV27 with TRBJ2-1; D perhaps matches TRBD1 (5 bases). CDR1 is MNHEY and CDR2 is SMNVEV in the germline V gene (reference sequence). The ends were cut back, 3 bases at V and 8 bases at J, with 20 bases in the middle. This CDR3 is 16 amino acids long. The CDR3, as DNA: TGTGCCAGCAGTTTCCCAGGGAAGTACAGGTGGTATGAGCAGTTCTTC. This encodes CASSFPGKYRWYEQFF.

In its sample, this clone was seen once. The V and J genes are TRBV9 and TRBJ1-5, with D maybe TRBD1 (5 bases). Germline CDR1 and CDR2: SGDLS and YYNGEE. V lost 0 bases, J lost 6 bases, and 13 bases lay in between. This CDR3 spans 15 amino acids. CDR3 sequence: CASSVAGGPSQPQHF. In nucleotides, the CDR3 is TGTGCCAGCAGCGTAGCGGGGGGTCCAAGTCAGCCCCAGCATTTT.

The table lists this clone with a few counts. The chain has TRBV9 and TRBJ2-7, with 8 bases matching TRBD2. The CDR3 has 15 amino acids. J gave up 3 bases and V 0 bases, and 5 bases lay outside the gene matches. CDR1 is SGDLS, CDR2 YYNGEE, per germline. The DNA of the CDR3 is TGTGCCAGCAGCGTAGACAGCGGGAGCGTCTACGAGCAGTACTTC. This codes for CASSVDSGSVYEQYF.

This chain uses TRBV5-1 with TRBJ2-3, with 9 positions matching TRBD2. CDR1 is SGHRS and CDR2 is YFSETQ in the germline V gene. This CDR3 contains 15 residues. The junction had 6 bases not matched to a gene; V was cut back by 6 bases and J by 1 base. The CDR3, as DNA: TGCGCCAGCATGCAGATAGCGGGGGGCACAGATACGCAGTATTTT. Protein sequence: CASMQIAGGTDTQYF.

The chain is built from TRBV4-2 and TRBJ2-1, with 11 bases aligning to TRBD2. CDR1 and CDR2 (germline): LGHNA, YNFKEQ. CDR3 length equals 16 residues. The trim removed 0 bases at V and 6 bases at J, leaving 4 bases unmatched. The CDR3 sequence is CASSQEGSGRANEQFF. DNA of the CDR3: TGTGCCAGCAGCCAAGAGGGTAGCGGGAGGGCCAATGAGCAGTTCTTC.

For the CDR3, the DNA is TGTGCCAGCAGCGTAAGCGGGGGAGAGCAGTACTTC. Translating it yields CASSVSGGEQYF. The chain combines TRBV9 with TRBJ2-7, with 8 nucleotides matching TRBD2. Losses at the gene ends were 1 base for V and 7 bases for J; bases not matched to a gene: 1. CDR3 length: 12 residues. From germline, CDR1 is SGDLS and CDR2 YYNGEE.

This chain links TRBV18 with TRBJ1-4; D is undetermined. Trimming shortened V by 1 base and J by 5 bases, and 8 bases separated the two germline ends. CDR1 is KGHSH and CDR2 is LQKENI in the germline V gene. The CDR3 consists of 14 residues. CDR3 in amino acids: CASSPRAENEKLFF. CDR3 DNA: TGTGCCAGCTCACCACGGGCAGAGAATGAAAAACTGTTTTTT.